What follows are 31 T cell receptor beta chains derived from one specimen sequenced in a study of beta chain features in type 1 diabetes. Expressed TCRB transcripts were sequenced after all isolated RNA was converted to cDNA. The data were produced by immunoSEQ multiplex PCR, yet TCRdb's version contains in-frame clones alone and is incomplete. The table lists hundreds of thousands of clones, roughly 8% of them singletons. Sequencing was performed on central memory CD4+ T cells from blood. All receptors derive from a woman aged 18-30 years in good health.

This clone was picked up a small number of times. J is TRBJ2-2 and V is TRBV28; possibly TRBD2 for D (5 bases). V was clipped by 6 bases and J by 5 bases, with 19 bases between them. The CDR3 has 16 amino acids. The germline gives CDR1 MDHEN, CDR2 SYDVKM. CDR3 amino acids: CASSELEEGRTGELFF. CDR3 DNA sequence: TGTGCCAGCAGCGAACTAGAAGAGGGAAGAACCGGGGAGCTGTTTTTT.

This clone has a count of ten or more. V and J are TRBV28 and TRBJ2-5; the D gene is possibly TRBD2 (5 bases). Trimming removed 2 bases at V and 3 bases at J, with 13 bases between. Germline V gene data show CDR1 as MDHEN and CDR2 as SYDVKM. This CDR3 spans 15 amino acids. CDR3 in amino acids: CASSLQGSREETQYF. The CDR3 region has the DNA TGTGCCAGCAGTTTACAAGGGAGTCGCGAAGAGACCCAGTACTTC.

The J gene is TRBJ2-3, the V gene TRBV25-1, with 14 nucleotides matching TRBD2. Looked up from germline, CDR1 is MGHDK and CDR2 is SYGVNS. The CDR3 runs 18 residues. J gave up 2 bases and V 2 bases, and 6 bases lay outside the gene matches. The CDR3 region is CASSETRLAGGTTDTQYF. The CDR3 DNA is TGTGCCAGCAGTGAAACACGACTAGCGGGAGGGACCACAGATACGCAGTATTTT.

This clone showed up just a few times. Other DNA sequences of this sample code for an identical CDR3. This sequence joins TRBV29-1 and TRBJ2-7, with 7 nucleotides matching TRBD2. Per the germline V gene, CDR1 is SQVTM and CDR2 is ANQGSEA. J gave up 0 bases and V 6 bases, and 8 bases lay outside the gene matches. This CDR3 comprises 14 residues. The CDR3 loop reads CSVRTSASSYEQYF. CDR3 DNA: TGCAGCGTAAGAACTAGCGCGAGCTCCTACGAGCAGTACTTC.

This clone was found a few times. This chain links TRBV28 with TRBJ1-4; no clear D. V shed 2 bases and J shed 1 base, with 8 bases lying between them. This CDR3 region has 15 residues. Germline CDR1 and CDR2: MDHEN and SYDVKM. The CDR3 DNA reads TGTGCCAGCAGTTTACACTTGGGAACTAATGAAAAACTGTTTTTT. Protein product: CASSLHLGTNEKLFF.

The J gene is TRBJ2-1, the V gene TRBV27; 10 bases map to TRBD1. Germline V gives CDR1 MNHEY, CDR2 SMNVEV (reference sequence). V dropped 6 bases and J dropped 6; count of bases not matched to a gene: 11. This CDR3 is 16 amino acids long. The CDR3 region is CASSKPPGQGFNEQFF. CDR3 DNA sequence: TGTGCCAGCAGCAAACCACCGGGACAGGGGTTCAATGAGCAGTTCTTC.

This clone appeared a few times. The chain couples TRBV7-9 to TRBJ2-5; D is ambiguous. Germline V CDR1 and CDR2: SEHNR, FQNEAQ (reference sequence). V was cut by 1 base and J by 5 bases, with 11 bases left in between. This CDR3 comprises 14 residues. The CDR3 protein is CASSLGTLGETQYF. The CDR3 nucleotides read TGTGCCAGCAGCTTAGGAACACTGGGGGAGACCCAGTACTTC.

This clone has a count of ten or more. The gene calls are TRBV27 and TRBJ2-1; 7 bases line up with TRBD2. This CDR3 contains 15 residues. V lost 7 bases to trimming and J lost 5 bases; unmatched junction nucleotides: 11. In germline, CDR1 is MNHEY, CDR2 SMNVEV (reference sequence). Written as DNA, the CDR3 is TGTGCCAGCAAACTCGGCGGGAGCGGGAACAATGAGCAGTTCTTC. Translated: CASKLGGSGNNEQFF.

The chain links TRBV28 to TRBJ2-1, with a tentative D call TRBD2 (6 bases). This CDR3 is built from 14 residues. V lost 5 bases, J lost 7 bases, and 15 bases lay in between. Germline CDR1 reads MDHEN; CDR2 reads SYDVKM. CDR3 nucleotides: TGTGCCAGCAGTCTACCCGGGACTCAGAATGAGCAGTTCTTC. Its protein is CASSLPGTQNEQFF.

This clone was counted at least ten times. The genes are TRBV7-3 and TRBJ2-1; tentatively, D is TRBD1 (5 bases). Germline lookup yields CDR1 SGHTA and CDR2 FQGTGA. The CDR3 extends over 12 amino acids. Trimming took 1 base from V and 9 from J, leaving 7 bases between them. The CDR3 DNA is TGTGCCAGCAGCTTAAACCAGGGTGAGCAGTTCTTC. Translation: CASSLNQGEQFF.

This clone turned up a few times. Sequence at one end of the junction differs from germline and may be a read error. The chain couples TRBV4-1 to TRBJ2-7, with D possibly TRBD2 on 5 matching bases. The CDR3 covers 15 residues. Germline V lookup: CDR1 MGHRA, CDR2 YSYEKL. This chain's CDR3 is CASSQFGGVVDEQYF. The CDR3 region has the DNA TGTGCCAGCAGCCAATTCGGAGGTGTAGTCGACGAGCAGTACTTC.

This clone appeared a few times. This sequence joins TRBV5-6 and TRBJ1-2; D is possibly TRBD1 (5 bases). Germline values: CDR1 SGHDT, CDR2 YYEEEE. V shed 2 bases and J shed 4 bases, with 12 bases lying between them. The CDR3 consists of 14 residues. This chain's CDR3 is CASSFRGISYGYTF. The DNA for the CDR3 is TGTGCCAGCAGCTTTCGGGGCATAAGCTATGGCTACACCTTC.

This chain joins TRBV7-2 and TRBJ2-7; the D is unclear. The CDR3 loop spans 15 amino acids. V was cut by 5 bases and J by 1 base, with 15 bases left in between. Germline-derived CDR1 and CDR2 are SGHTA and FQGNSA. CDR3 coding DNA: TGTGCCAGCAGCCCCCTAGATGTCCGTTCCTACGAGCAGTACTTC. Its protein is CASSPLDVRSYEQYF.

The chain joins TRBV5-1 to TRBJ1-5; tentative D call: TRBD1 (5 bases). Germline V CDR1 and CDR2: SGHRS, YFSETQ. V was clipped by 0 bases and J by 5 bases, with 12 bases between them. CDR3 length: 15 residues. CDR3 sequence (DNA): TGCGCCAGCAGCTTGGAGCCCGGGGGAGATCAGCCCCAGCATTTT. Protein product: CASSLEPGGDQPQHF. Full variable domain (rest looked up from reference TRBV5-1 and TRBJ1-5): KAGVTQTPRYLIKTRGQQVTLSCSPISGHRSVSWYQQTPGQGLQFLFEYFSETQRNKGNFPGRFSGRQFSNSRSEMNVSTLELGDSALYLCASSLEPGGDQPQHFGDGTRLSIL.

The V and J genes are TRBV9 and TRBJ2-3; D gene ambiguous. CDR1 and CDR2 (germline): SGDLS, YYNGEE. Trimming shortened V by 2 bases and J by 4 bases, and 17 bases separated the two germline ends. The CDR3 is made up of 16 amino acids. The CDR3 DNA is TGTGCCAGCAGCGTGGGCCCGAAAGTAGCAGCAGATACGCAGTATTTT. Translation: CASSVGPKVAADTQYF.

At least ten counts were recorded for this clone. The gene calls are TRBV5-4 and TRBJ2-3; 9 bases are shared with TRBD1. This CDR3 is 16 amino acids long. With V trimmed by 1 base and J by 2 bases, 5 bases remained unmatched. Germline assignment: CDR1 SGHNT and CDR2 YYREEE (reference sequence). The CDR3 sequence is CASSLRDRVPTDTQYF. The CDR3 region has the DNA TGTGCCAGCAGCTTGAGGGACAGGGTGCCCACAGATACGCAGTATTTT.

With respect to this clone: An end of the junction does not agree with germline; a read error may underlie this. The rearrangement links TRBV7-8 to TRBJ2-3; TRBD2 agrees at 12 bases. The germline V gene encodes CDR1 SGHVS and CDR2 FQNEAQ. The CDR3 spans 18 residues. The CDR3: CASSLAIPLAGGTDTQYF. The DNA of the CDR3 is TGTGCCAGCAGCCTAGCGATCCCACTAGCGGGAGGAACAGATACGCAGTATTTT.

This clone has at least ten counts. V gene TRBV7-2 combines with J gene TRBJ2-3; D is possibly TRBD2 (6 bases). The CDR3 contains 15 residues. The V end lost 6 bases, the J end lost 4 bases, and 17 bases lay between the germline ends. Germline CDR1 and CDR2: SGHTA and FQGNSA. In nucleotides, the CDR3 is TGTGCCAGCAGGCGGGGCTACGTGGGGCCAGATACGCAGTATTTT. Translation gives CASRRGYVGPDTQYF.

V and J are TRBV15 and TRBJ2-2, with 7 positions matching TRBD2. The CDR3 runs 15 residues. The J segment lost 0 bases and the V segment lost 6 bases, leaving 4 bases of the junction unmatched. CDR1 and CDR2 from the germline V gene are LNHNV and YYDKDF (reference sequence). CDR3 amino acids: CATSVSGSNTGELFF. CDR3 nucleotide sequence: TGTGCCACCAGTGTTAGCGGGTCGAACACCGGGGAGCTGTTTTTT.

V is TRBV7-8 and J is TRBJ2-1; D is undetermined. The germline gives CDR1 SGHVS, CDR2 FQNEAQ. The CDR3 is 13 residues long. V was pared by 4 bases and J by 4 bases, with 8 bases between. The CDR3 loop reads CASSSYLYNEQFF. The DNA for the CDR3 is TGTGCCAGCAGCTCTTACCTTTACAATGAGCAGTTCTTC. Complete variable domain (other parts from reference TRBV7-8 and TRBJ2-1): GAGVSQSPRYKVAKRGQDVALRCDPISGHVSLFWYQQALGQGPEFLTYFQNEAQLDKSGLPSDRFFAERPEGSVSTLKIQRTQQEDSAVYLCASSSYLYNEQFFGPGTRLTVL.

The chain employs TRBV14 and TRBJ2-7, with TRBD2 identical over 11 bases. Germline assignment: CDR1 SGHDN and CDR2 FVKESK. After removal of 4 bases from V and 5 bases from J, the junction contained 7 bases not matched to a gene. The CDR3 contains 15 residues. The CDR3 region is CASSPTGTSGNEQYF. CDR3 sequence (DNA): TGTGCCAGCAGCCCGACCGGGACTAGCGGTAACGAGCAGTACTTC.

This clone has a handful of counts. The V call is TRBV2, the J call TRBJ2-7, with a tentative D call TRBD2 (6 bases). Germline CDR1 reads SNHLY; CDR2 reads FYNNEI. The CDR3 spans 14 residues. Trimming left V 6 bases short and J 0 bases short, with 12 bases between. This chain's CDR3 is CASRLADSSYEQYF. Written as DNA, the CDR3 is TGTGCCAGCAGGTTAGCGGATTCCTCCTACGAGCAGTACTTC.

This clone was seen a few times. The chain uses TRBV21-1 and TRBJ2-7; the table's D call of TRBD2 was not tested on the DNA. TRBV21-1 is marked as a pseudogene. The CDR3 has 18 amino acids. The CDR3 nucleotides are TGTGCCAGCAGCAAAGGAAAGGCGGGGCGGGAGGTAGGCGACGAGCAGTACTTC. Encoded protein: CASSKGKAGREVGDEQYF.

V gene TRBV7-9 combines with J gene TRBJ2-5; 9 bases align to TRBD1. After removal of 5 bases from V and 2 bases from J, the junction contained 9 bases not matched to a gene. This CDR3 region has 16 residues. From germline, CDR1 is SEHNR and CDR2 FQNEAQ (reference sequence). The CDR3 DNA sequence: TGTGCCAGCAGCACCCGACTGGGACAGGGTCAAGAGACCCAGTACTTC. This encodes CASSTRLGQGQETQYF.

The chain employs TRBV29-1 and TRBJ2-3, with 9 bases identical to TRBD2. Trimming cost V 3 bases and J 4 bases; bases outside gene matches: 8. This CDR3 contains 15 residues. The germline V gene encodes CDR1 SQVTM and CDR2 ANQGSEA. The DNA of the CDR3 is TGCAGCGTTGATGGAGGGGCGGGAGGGCCAGATACGCAGTATTTT. This encodes CSVDGGAGGPDTQYF.

This clone was seen only a few times. The chain uses TRBV29-1 and TRBJ2-1; 7 nucleotides agree with TRBD1. The CDR3 runs 15 residues. Germline V gives CDR1 SQVTM, CDR2 ANQGSEA. The J segment lost 0 bases and the V segment lost 2 bases, leaving 4 bases of the junction unmatched. The CDR3 sequence is CSVETGTVSYNEQFF. CDR3 bases: TGCAGCGTTGAAACTGGGACAGTCTCCTACAATGAGCAGTTCTTC.

Only a few counts were recorded for this clone. J is TRBJ1-2 and V is TRBV28; perhaps TRBD1 as D (5 bases). The CDR3 sequence is 12 residues long. Between the trimmed V and J ends, which lost 6 bases and 8 bases, there was a span of 13 bases. Germline loops: CDR1 MDHEN, CDR2 SYDVKM. For the CDR3, the DNA is TGTGCCAGCAGCGGGGCAGGGAACGGCTACACCTTC. It yields the protein CASSGAGNGYTF.

This chain links TRBV7-8 with TRBJ2-7, with 10 nucleotides matching TRBD2. The V gene end was trimmed by 1 base and the J gene end by 3 bases; junction bases not matched to a gene: 6. Per germline, CDR1 SGHVS and CDR2 FQNEAQ. The CDR3 has 16 amino acids. This CDR3 reads CASSLVLASGSYEQYF. In nucleotides, the CDR3 is TGTGCCAGCAGCTTAGTTTTGGCTAGCGGGAGCTACGAGCAGTACTTC.

This clone has only a few counts. The rearrangement joins TRBV6-5 to TRBJ2-1, with TRBD2 matching 9 bases. Trimming cost V 8 bases and J 2 bases; bases outside gene matches: 7. The germline V gene has CDR1 MNHEY and CDR2 SVGAGI. The CDR3 is 15 amino acids. The CDR3 region has the DNA TGTGCCAGCGCCCGACTAGCGGCCACCTACAATGAGCAGTTCTTC. Translated: CASARLAATYNEQFF.

This clone was seen only a few times. The sample carries other DNA sequences with the same CDR3. This chain links TRBV2 with TRBJ2-3; D ambiguous. Germline V lookup: CDR1 SNHLY, CDR2 FYNNEI. Between the trimmed V and J ends, which lost 4 bases and 5 bases, there was a span of 4 bases. The CDR3 runs 11 residues. The CDR3 DNA reads as TGTGCCAGCAGTGTGCTAGATACGCAGTATTTT. This translates into CASSVLDTQYF.

The genes are TRBV19 and TRBJ2-7; D may be TRBD1 (6 bases). Trimming shortened V by 4 bases and J by 2 bases, and 12 bases separated the two germline ends. This CDR3 region has 14 residues. Germline assignment: CDR1 LNHDA and CDR2 SQIVND (reference sequence). The CDR3 reads CASSTGVGTYEQYF. In DNA form, the CDR3 reads TGTGCCAGTAGTACAGGGGTTGGGACCTACGAGCAGTACTTC. Full variable domain (outside the CDR3, taken from reference TRBV19 and TRBJ2-7): DGGITQSPKYLFRKEGQNVTLSCEQNLNHDAMYWYRQDPGQGLRLIYYSQIVNDFQKGDIAEGYSVSREKKESFPLTVTSAQKNPTAFYLCASSTGVGTYEQYFGPGTRLTVT.